This TCR beta chain is drawn from a study of T cells after yellow fever vaccination. This clonotype was observed at least ten times. Per the germline V gene, CDR1 is SGDLS and CDR2 is YYNGEE. The germline V and J ends were trimmed by 2 bases and 0 bases, with 7 bases remaining between them. This CDR3 is 14 amino acids long. In TCRdb, the 5' RACE reads were re-called with MiXCR into one record per CDR3 protein. The sample lists around 100,000 distinct CDR3 sequences, 8.4% occurring once. The specimen was CD8+ T cells sorted from PBMCs, collected 45 days after the yellow fever booster vaccination. The origin of this receptor is a man aged 25 to 45 who received the YFV17D yellow fever vaccine. The chain links TRBV9 to TRBJ2-3, with D maybe TRBD2 (6 bases). In DNA form, the CDR3 reads TGTGCCAGCAGCGTGAGCGGGAGCACAGATACGCAGTATTTT. Amino acids: CASSVSGSTDTQYF.